This entry describes one T cell receptor (beta chain). A read error may produce the germline difference seen at one junction end. This entry is derived from a study of shared T cell receptors in the human thymus. The protocol was immunoSEQ multiplex PCR, while the TCRdb copy is restricted to in-frame clones and leaves out a portion. The sample shows approximately 490,000 clones, around 78% of them seen only once. This CDR3 spans 14 amino acids. The V gene's germline CDR1 is SNHLY and CDR2 FYNNEI. Another study also made use of these data, one on human thymus T cells. According to that study: Having surgery to correct congenital heart defects, healthy Finnish infants acted as the donors. Resected material from corrective heart surgery provided the thymus tissue analysed. It looked as if thymic and blood repertoires used V and J genes in a biased way. Overlap was high between thymic repertoires from unrelated individuals, as reported in related research.

Sequencing was done on a sample of thymocytes. This chain joins TRBV2 and TRBJ2-3, with TRBD2 identical over 11 bases. This clonotype was sampled from a boy younger than two with a congenital heart defect. In DNA form, the CDR3 reads TGTGCCACGGGGCTAGCGGGAGGAGAGGTGTTTCGAAGATTT. It translates to CATGLAGGEVFRRF.